The 29 T cell receptor beta chains below were found in one sample sequenced in a study of shared clonotypes between healthy human individuals. Naive CD8 cells lacked CD45RO and underwent positive selection for CCR7, leaving out terminally differentiated effector memory CD45RA+ cells. TCRdb keeps only in-frame clones here, not all; method: immunoSEQ multiplex PCR. The table has about 580,000 clones, 95% to 98% seen once; the top ten hold 0.3% to 0.35%. The sample was naive CD8+ T cells sorted from blood. These receptors were collected from a man in his thirties or forties in good health.

This chain connects TRBV5-4 to TRBJ1-1; no firm D call. This CDR3 is 11 amino acids long. From germline, CDR1 is SGHNT and CDR2 YYREEE (reference sequence). Trimming cost V 1 base and J 7 bases, with 5 bases left between them. The CDR3 DNA is TGTGCCAGCAGCTTGAATAATGAAGCTTTCTTT. Its protein is CASSLNNEAFF.

The genes are TRBV6-1 and TRBJ2-5; 9 bases fit TRBD1. J was trimmed by 4 bases and V by 4 bases; bases with no gene match: 7. The germline V gene has CDR1 MNHNS and CDR2 SASEGT. CDR3 length equals 15 residues. CDR3 DNA: TGTGCCAGCAGTGTCGGGGACAGGGTTCGAGAGACCCAGTACTTC. Its translation is CASSVGDRVRETQYF.

The chain is built from TRBV29-1 and TRBJ2-3, with TRBD2 matching 10 bases. The CDR3 sequence is 17 residues long. J lost 2 bases, V lost 4 bases, and 12 bases had no gene match. Germline V CDR1 and CDR2: SQVTM, ANQGSEA. The CDR3 nucleotides are TGCAGCGTTGGGCTAGCGGGAGCCGGAGAAGACACAGATACGCAGTATTTT. Amino acid sequence: CSVGLAGAGEDTDTQYF.

This chain connects TRBV27 to TRBJ2-1; TRBD2 agrees at 11 bases. CDR1 is MNHEY and CDR2 is SMNVEV in the germline V gene (reference sequence). The CDR3 has 15 amino acids. V shed 5 bases and J 9 bases; nucleotides not matched to a gene: 9. CDR3 coding DNA: TGTGCCAGCAGTCCCCTTCTAGCGGGAGGTCTTGAGCAGTTCTTC. This encodes CASSPLLAGGLEQFF.

The chain links TRBV7-9 to TRBJ2-1; 7 bases fit TRBD1. With 5 bases clipped from V and 4 bases from J, the junction kept 5 bases outside the gene matches. This CDR3 is built from 14 residues. CDR1 and CDR2 (germline): SEHNR, FQNEAQ (reference sequence). The CDR3 nucleotides are TGTGCCAGCAGCCCCGGGACAGAGTACAATGAGCAGTTCTTC. It specifies CASSPGTEYNEQFF.

V usage is TRBV5-5 and J usage is TRBJ2-7; D unclear. This CDR3 contains 14 residues. V gave up 6 bases and J gave up 6 bases, with 19 bases separating them. Germline V gene sequence: CDR1 SGHKS, CDR2 YYEKEE (reference sequence). DNA of the CDR3: TGTGCCAGCATCTTTAGGCCGTTGGTAGGCGAGCAGTACTTC. This encodes CASIFRPLVGEQYF.

The J gene is TRBJ2-3, the V gene TRBV7-9, with D uncertain. The CDR3 totals 13 residues. The V and J ends lost 6 bases and 5 bases respectively, with 12 bases between them. Germline assignment: CDR1 SEHNR and CDR2 FQNEAQ (reference sequence). The CDR3 DNA follows: TGTGCCAGCAGGGGTCGTGGGGAAGATACGCAGTATTTT. Protein: CASRGRGEDTQYF. The variable domain in full, completed from reference TRBV7-9 and TRBJ2-3, reads DTGVSQNPRHKITKRGQNVTFRCDPISEHNRLYWYRQTLGQGPEFLTYFQNEAQLEKSRLLSDRFSAERPKGSFSTLEIQRTEQGDSAMYLCASRGRGEDTQYFGPGTRLTVL.

In its sample, this clone was seen once. This chain uses TRBV7-8 with TRBJ1-2; D remains unclear. The CDR3 has 12 residues. V was pared by 1 base and J by 7 bases, with 7 bases between. Per germline, CDR1 SGHVS and CDR2 FQNEAQ. As DNA, the CDR3 is TGTGCCAGCAGCTTAGATTGGGTTGGCTACACCTTC. This encodes CASSLDWVGYTF. Using reference TRBV7-8 and TRBJ1-2 for the parts outside the CDR3, the full variable domain is GAGVSQSPRYKVAKRGQDVALRCDPISGHVSLFWYQQALGQGPEFLTYFQNEAQLDKSGLPSDRFFAERPEGSVSTLKIQRTQQEDSAVYLCASSLDWVGYTFGSGTRLTVV.

The V call is TRBV5-1, the J call TRBJ2-7; 14 nucleotides agree with TRBD2. The germline V gene encodes CDR1 SGHRS and CDR2 YFSETQ. The J segment lost 3 bases and the V segment lost 4 bases, leaving 3 bases of the junction unmatched. The CDR3 has 15 residues. The CDR3 region has the DNA TGCGCCAGCAGCCAAGGGACTAGCGGGAGCTACGAGCAGTACTTC. It encodes CASSQGTSGSYEQYF.

The chain uses TRBV28 and TRBJ2-7, with D perhaps TRBD2 (6 bases). Trimming shortened V by 9 bases and J by 2 bases, and 14 bases separated the two germline ends. Per the germline V gene, CDR1 is MDHEN and CDR2 is SYDVKM. The CDR3 is 13 amino acids. The CDR3 sequence is CASQGGETYEQYF. In DNA form, the CDR3 reads TGTGCCAGTCAAGGAGGGGAAACCTACGAGCAGTACTTC.

The V call is TRBV29-1, the J call TRBJ1-4; the match to TRBD1 covers 7 bases. Unmatched junction bases numbered 3, after V lost 3 bases and J lost 14 bases. The CDR3 spans 10 residues. Germline V gene lookup returns CDR1 SQVTM and CDR2 ANQGSEA. The CDR3 nucleotides are TGCAGCGTTGAGGCAGGGGGGCTGTTTTTT. Protein product: CSVEAGGLFF.

The chain has TRBV7-9 and TRBJ2-2; unclear D gene. The CDR3 contains 13 residues. The V end was cut by 5 bases, the J end by 7 bases, with 11 bases between. Germline values: CDR1 SEHNR, CDR2 FQNEAQ (reference sequence). The CDR3 sequence: CASSPTEDGELFF. DNA of the CDR3: TGTGCCAGCAGCCCGACCGAGGACGGGGAGCTGTTTTTT.

V usage is TRBV9 and J usage is TRBJ1-3; D is undetermined. CDR1 and CDR2 from the germline V gene are SGDLS and YYNGEE. This CDR3 has 12 residues. This CDR3 is CASCCSGNTIYF. In nucleotides, the CDR3 is TGTGCGTCCTGTTGCTCTGGAAACACCATATATTTT.

The chain has TRBV27 and TRBJ2-2, with TRBD1 matching 9 bases. CDR1 is MNHEY and CDR2 is SMNVEV in the germline V gene (reference sequence). The junction had 13 bases not matched to a gene; V was cut back by 5 bases and J by 6 bases. This CDR3 is built from 17 residues. CDR3 DNA: TGTGCCAGCAGTCTCCCGCCGGGACAGGGTCGGCCCGGGGAGCTGTTTTTT. Its protein product is CASSLPPGQGRPGELFF.

V gene TRBV5-1 combines with J gene TRBJ2-1; the match to TRBD2 covers 13 bases. With 2 bases clipped from V and 5 bases from J, the junction kept 1 base outside the gene matches. Per germline, CDR1 SGHRS and CDR2 YFSETQ. The CDR3 has 15 residues. This CDR3 reads CASSFGTSGNNEQFF. The CDR3 bases are TGCGCCAGCAGCTTTGGGACTAGCGGGAACAATGAGCAGTTCTTC.

The rearrangement joins TRBV6-5 to TRBJ2-1; 11 bases line up with TRBD2. CDR3 size: 16 residues. Germline V gene lookup returns CDR1 MNHEY and CDR2 SVGAGI. V was clipped by 2 bases and J by 8 bases; unmatched bases: 8. CDR3 sequence: CASSYLAGGVADEQFF. The CDR3 nucleotides read TGTGCCAGCAGTTACCTAGCGGGAGGAGTTGCGGATGAGCAGTTCTTC.

The rearrangement uses TRBV5-1 and TRBJ2-7, with 12 bases lining up with TRBD2. The CDR3 spans 15 residues. With 4 bases clipped from V and 4 bases from J, the junction kept 6 bases outside the gene matches. Germline V lookup: CDR1 SGHRS, CDR2 YFSETQ. The CDR3 loop is CASSEWTSGMYEQYF. Here the CDR3 DNA reads TGCGCCAGCAGCGAGTGGACTAGCGGGATGTACGAGCAGTACTTC.

This clone occurred once. V and J are TRBV11-2 and TRBJ2-1; no definite D call. This CDR3 is built from 14 residues. The V gene's germline CDR1 is SGHAT and CDR2 FQNNGV. Trimming took 1 base from V and 9 from J, leaving 13 bases between them. CDR3 sequence (DNA): TGTGCCAGCAGCTTAGCCCGGGCCTCGAGTGAGCAGTTCTTC. Translating it yields CASSLARASSEQFF.

The CDR3 reads CSVYPTGGGEQFF. The CDR3 DNA is TGCAGCGTTTACCCGACAGGGGGCGGTGAGCAGTTCTTC. The chain recombines TRBV29-1 with TRBJ2-1; TRBD1 aligns across 10 bases. The germline V gene has CDR1 SQVTM and CDR2 ANQGSEA. This CDR3 contains 13 residues. Unmatched junction bases numbered 7, after V lost 5 bases and J lost 9 bases.

This clone has a single count. The CDR3 is CASSPFRDEQYF. The CDR3 DNA follows: TGTGCCAGCAGCCCCTTTAGGGACGAGCAGTACTTC. V and J are TRBV7-9 and TRBJ2-7; the D is unclear. V dropped 5 bases and J dropped 5 bases, with 10 bases sitting between them. Germline CDR1 and CDR2: SEHNR and FQNEAQ (reference sequence). CDR3 size: 12 residues.

This chain connects TRBV4-3 to TRBJ2-6; 9 nucleotides agree with TRBD1. CDR3 length: 20 amino acids. Trimming at V came to 0 bases and at J to 0 bases, leaving 9 bases not matched to a gene. From germline, CDR1 is LGHNA and CDR2 YSLEER. The CDR3 protein is CASSQDHYGQGISGANVLTF. The CDR3 region has the DNA TGCGCCAGCAGCCAAGATCATTACGGACAGGGGATCTCTGGGGCCAACGTCCTGACTTTC.

This clone was counted a single time. The chain employs TRBV11-3 and TRBJ1-4, with D possibly being TRBD1 (6 bases). The CDR3 sequence is 14 residues long. Per the germline V gene, CDR1 is SGHNT and CDR2 is YENEEA. V shed 8 bases and J shed 5 bases, with 15 bases lying between them. CDR3 amino acids: CASLGGGRNEKLFF. For the CDR3, the DNA is TGTGCCAGCTTGGGAGGGGGTAGGAATGAAAAACTGTTTTTT.

The chain has TRBV9 and TRBJ1-2; D gene unclear. Trimming took 2 bases from V and 8 from J, leaving 16 bases between them. The CDR3 sequence is 14 residues long. The germline V gene encodes CDR1 SGDLS and CDR2 YYNGEE. Written as DNA, the CDR3 is TGTGCCAGCAGCGTTGATAATTGGGAAGGGGGCTACACCTTC. Translated: CASSVDNWEGGYTF.

This chain uses TRBV27 with TRBJ2-7, with 8 bases fitting TRBD1. This CDR3 is 16 amino acids long. The V gene's germline CDR1 is MNHEY and CDR2 SMNVEV (reference sequence). Unmatched junction bases numbered 10, after V lost 5 bases and J lost 1 base. CDR3 sequence: CASSTPGDRGSYEQYF. CDR3 nucleotides: TGTGCCAGCAGTACCCCCGGCGACAGGGGTTCCTACGAGCAGTACTTC.

The V call is TRBV15, the J call TRBJ2-5, with a weak D call TRBD1 (6 bases). The CDR3 extends over 16 amino acids. Trimming removed 2 bases at V and 5 bases at J, with 18 bases between. Germline V gene lookup returns CDR1 LNHNV and CDR2 YYDKDF (reference sequence). The CDR3, as DNA: TGTGCCACCAGCAGAAACGAGGGGGAACCGAGGGAGACCCAGTACTTC. Translating gives CATSRNEGEPRETQYF. Drawing the rest from reference TRBV15 and TRBJ2-5, the complete variable domain is DAMVIQNPRYQVTQFGKPVTLSCSQTLNHNVMYWYQQKSSQAPKLLFHYYDKDFNNEADTPDNFQSRRPNTSFCFLDIRSPGLGDTAMYLCATSRNEGEPRETQYFGPGTRLLVL.

The CDR3 DNA is TGCGCCAGCAGCCGGGGACAGCAAAACACTGAAGCTTTCTTT. Its protein is CASSRGQQNTEAFF. V gene TRBV5-1 combines with J gene TRBJ1-1, with 7 bases lining up with TRBD1. The CDR3 consists of 14 residues. Germline V CDR1 and CDR2: SGHRS, YFSETQ. The ends lost 4 bases at V and 2 bases at J; junction bases unmatched: 5.

The rearrangement joins TRBV27 to TRBJ1-2; a possible D gene is TRBD1 (6 bases). Germline values: CDR1 MNHEY, CDR2 SMNVEV (reference sequence). V gave up 7 bases and J gave up 3 bases, with 21 bases separating them. The CDR3 is 16 residues long. The DNA of the CDR3 is TGTGCCAGCACCCCCTCTGGTGGGGGCCCCTACTATGGCTACACCTTC. Its translation: CASTPSGGGPYYGYTF.

The CDR3 protein is CASSSGVLYHEQFF. CDR3 in DNA: TGTGCCAGCAGTTCCGGGGTCTTGTATCATGAGCAGTTCTTC. The chain employs TRBV27 and TRBJ2-1, with D possibly matching TRBD2 (5 bases). Deletions cut 4 bases from V and 8 bases from J, with 15 bases between. The CDR3 loop spans 14 amino acids. CDR1 and CDR2 (germline): MNHEY, SMNVEV (reference sequence).

The rearrangement links TRBV29-1 to TRBJ2-7; TRBD1 matches at 9 bases. The CDR3 is 16 residues long. Germline loops: CDR1 SQVTM, CDR2 ANQGSEA. Trimming took 3 bases from V and 1 from J; bases not matched to a gene: 10. The CDR3 reads CSVDGLGQGASYEQYF. For the CDR3, the DNA is TGCAGCGTTGACGGGTTGGGACAGGGCGCATCCTACGAGCAGTACTTC.